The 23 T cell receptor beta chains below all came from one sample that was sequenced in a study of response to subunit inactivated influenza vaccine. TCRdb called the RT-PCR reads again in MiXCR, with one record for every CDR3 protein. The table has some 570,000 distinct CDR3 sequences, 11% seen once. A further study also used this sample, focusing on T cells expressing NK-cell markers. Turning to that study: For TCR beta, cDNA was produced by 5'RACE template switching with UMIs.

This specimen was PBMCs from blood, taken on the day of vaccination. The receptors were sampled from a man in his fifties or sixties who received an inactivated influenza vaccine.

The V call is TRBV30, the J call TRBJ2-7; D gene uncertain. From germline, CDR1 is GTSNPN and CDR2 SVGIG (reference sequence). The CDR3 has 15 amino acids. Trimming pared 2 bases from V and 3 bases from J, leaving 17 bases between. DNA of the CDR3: TGTGCCTGGAGTACGCCCCGACACGGTGGCTACGAGCAGTACTTC. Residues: CAWSTPRHGGYEQYF.

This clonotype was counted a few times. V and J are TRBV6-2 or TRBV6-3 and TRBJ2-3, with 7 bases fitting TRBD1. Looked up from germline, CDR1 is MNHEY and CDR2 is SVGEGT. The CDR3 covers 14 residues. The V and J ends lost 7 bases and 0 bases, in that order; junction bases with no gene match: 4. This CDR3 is CASNPGGSTDTQYF. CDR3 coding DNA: TGTGCCAGCAATCCAGGGGGTAGCACAGATACGCAGTATTTT.

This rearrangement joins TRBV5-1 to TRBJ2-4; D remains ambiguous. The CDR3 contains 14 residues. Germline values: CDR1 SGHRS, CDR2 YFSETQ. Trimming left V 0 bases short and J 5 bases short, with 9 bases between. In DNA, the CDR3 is TGCGCCAGCAGCTTGGCCTCTCGGCAAAACATTCAGTACTTC. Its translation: CASSLASRQNIQYF.

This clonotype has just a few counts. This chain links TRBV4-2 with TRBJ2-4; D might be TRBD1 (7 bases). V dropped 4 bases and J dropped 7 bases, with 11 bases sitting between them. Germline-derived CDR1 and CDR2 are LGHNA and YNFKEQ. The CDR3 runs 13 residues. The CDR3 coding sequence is TGTGCCAGCAGCCTCCCAGGGGGGAACATTCAGTACTTC. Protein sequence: CASSLPGGNIQYF.

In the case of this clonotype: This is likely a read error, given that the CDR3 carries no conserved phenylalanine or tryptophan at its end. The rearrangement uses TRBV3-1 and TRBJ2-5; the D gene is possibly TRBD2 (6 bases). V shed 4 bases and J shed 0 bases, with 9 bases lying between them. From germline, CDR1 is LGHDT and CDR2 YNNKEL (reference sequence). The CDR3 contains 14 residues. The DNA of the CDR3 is TGTGCCAGCAGCCTTCAGCGGGACCAAGAGACCCAGTACTTA. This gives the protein CASSLQRDQETQYL.

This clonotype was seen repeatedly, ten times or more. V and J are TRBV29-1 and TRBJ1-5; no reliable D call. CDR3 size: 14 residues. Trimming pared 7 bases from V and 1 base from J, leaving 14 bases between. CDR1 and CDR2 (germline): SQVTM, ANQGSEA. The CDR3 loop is CSAASPRSNQPQHF. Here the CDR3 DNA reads TGCAGCGCCGCCTCCCCACGAAGCAATCAGCCCCAGCATTTT.

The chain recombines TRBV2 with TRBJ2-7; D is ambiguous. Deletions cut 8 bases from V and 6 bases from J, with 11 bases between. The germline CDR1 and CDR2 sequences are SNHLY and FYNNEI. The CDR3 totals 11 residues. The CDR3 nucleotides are TGTGCCAGCCTTAGGAGTAGCGAGCAGTACTTC. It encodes CASLRSSEQYF.

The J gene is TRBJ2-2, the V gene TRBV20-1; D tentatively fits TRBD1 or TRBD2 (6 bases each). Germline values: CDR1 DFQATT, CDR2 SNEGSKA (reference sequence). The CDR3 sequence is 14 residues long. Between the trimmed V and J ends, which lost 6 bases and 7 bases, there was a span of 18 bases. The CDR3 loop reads CSAIYGGGIGELFF. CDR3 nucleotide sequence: TGCAGTGCAATCTACGGGGGCGGAATCGGGGAGCTGTTTTTT.

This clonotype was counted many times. This CDR3 is CASSHDQGAGANVLTF. The CDR3 DNA sequence: TGTGCCAGCAGCCACGATCAGGGGGCTGGGGCCAACGTCCTGACTTTC. The chain couples TRBV4-2 to TRBJ2-6; 7 nucleotides line up with TRBD1. The trim removed 3 bases at V and 2 bases at J, leaving 4 bases unmatched. Germline assignment: CDR1 LGHNA and CDR2 YNFKEQ. There are 16 residues in the CDR3.

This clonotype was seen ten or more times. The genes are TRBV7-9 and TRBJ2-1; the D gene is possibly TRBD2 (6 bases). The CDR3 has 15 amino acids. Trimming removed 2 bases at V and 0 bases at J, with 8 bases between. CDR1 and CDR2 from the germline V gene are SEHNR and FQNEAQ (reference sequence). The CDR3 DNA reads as TGTGCCAGCAGCTTAAGGACTACCTCCTACAATGAGCAGTTCTTC. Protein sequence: CASSLRTTSYNEQFF. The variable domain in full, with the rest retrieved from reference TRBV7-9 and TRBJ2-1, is DTGVSQNPRHKITKRGQNVTFRCDPISEHNRLYWYRQTLGQGPEFLTYFQNEAQLEKSRLLSDRFSAERPKGSFSTLEIQRTEQGDSAMYLCASSLRTTSYNEQFFGPGTRLTVL.

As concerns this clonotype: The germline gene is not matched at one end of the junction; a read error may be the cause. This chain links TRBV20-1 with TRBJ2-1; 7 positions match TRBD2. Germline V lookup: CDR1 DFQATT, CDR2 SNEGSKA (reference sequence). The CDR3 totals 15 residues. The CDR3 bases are TGCAGTGCTGGAGATGTTTTCGGGACTACGGGTGAGCAGTTCTTC. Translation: CSAGDVFGTTGEQFF.

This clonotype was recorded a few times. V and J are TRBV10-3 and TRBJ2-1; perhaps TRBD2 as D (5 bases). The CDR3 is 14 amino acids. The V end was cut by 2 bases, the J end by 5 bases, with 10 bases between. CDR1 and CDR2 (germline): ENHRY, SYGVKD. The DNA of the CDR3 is TGTGCCATCAGTGAGAGCTTAGCGAACAATGAGCAGTTCTTC. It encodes CAISESLANNEQFF.

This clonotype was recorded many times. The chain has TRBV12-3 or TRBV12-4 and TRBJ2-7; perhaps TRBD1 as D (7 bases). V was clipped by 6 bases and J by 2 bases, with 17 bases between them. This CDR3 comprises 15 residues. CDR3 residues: CASSPRRGPTYEQYF. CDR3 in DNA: TGTGCCAGCAGCCCTCGGAGGGGGCCAACCTACGAGCAGTACTTC.

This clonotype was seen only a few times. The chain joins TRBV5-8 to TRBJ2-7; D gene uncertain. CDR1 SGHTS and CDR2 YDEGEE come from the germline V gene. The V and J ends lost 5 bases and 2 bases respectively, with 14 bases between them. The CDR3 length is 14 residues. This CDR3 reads CASSMGPGTYEQYF. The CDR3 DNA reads TGTGCCAGCAGTATGGGCCCCGGAACCTACGAGCAGTACTTC.

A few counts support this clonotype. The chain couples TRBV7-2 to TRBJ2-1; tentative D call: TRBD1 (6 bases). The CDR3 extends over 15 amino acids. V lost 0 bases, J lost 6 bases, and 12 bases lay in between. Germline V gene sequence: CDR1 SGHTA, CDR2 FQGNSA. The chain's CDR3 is CASSLAHRQANEQFF. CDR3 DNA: TGTGCCAGCAGCTTAGCCCACAGACAGGCCAATGAGCAGTTCTTC.

The DNA of the CDR3 is TGTGCCAGCTCCACCCGCTCTATTGGCACAGATACGCAGTATTTT. Translation gives CASSTRSIGTDTQYF. The V call is TRBV18, the J call TRBJ2-3; D is undetermined. Trimming cost V 6 bases and J 1 base, with 14 bases left between them. CDR1 and CDR2 from the germline V gene are KGHSH and LQKENI. This CDR3 contains 15 residues.

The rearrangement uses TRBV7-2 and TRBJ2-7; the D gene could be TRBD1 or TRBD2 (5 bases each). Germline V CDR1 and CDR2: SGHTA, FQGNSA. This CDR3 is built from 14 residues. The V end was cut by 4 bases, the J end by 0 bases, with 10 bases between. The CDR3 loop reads CASSSGDGSYEQYF. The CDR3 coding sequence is TGTGCCAGCAGCTCCGGGGACGGCTCCTACGAGCAGTACTTC.

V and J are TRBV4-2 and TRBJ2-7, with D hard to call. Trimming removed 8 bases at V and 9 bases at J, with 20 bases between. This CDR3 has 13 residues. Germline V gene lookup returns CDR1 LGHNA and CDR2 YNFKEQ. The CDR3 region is CASGPGLLFPQYF. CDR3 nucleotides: TGTGCCAGCGGCCCCGGGCTCCTCTTCCCGCAGTACTTC.

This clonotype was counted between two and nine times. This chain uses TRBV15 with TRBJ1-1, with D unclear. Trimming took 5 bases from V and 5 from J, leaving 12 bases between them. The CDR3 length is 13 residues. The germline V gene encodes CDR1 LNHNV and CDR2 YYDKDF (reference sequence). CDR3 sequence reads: CATSGPWGTEAFF. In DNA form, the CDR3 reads TGTGCCACCAGCGGTCCGTGGGGTACTGAAGCTTTCTTT. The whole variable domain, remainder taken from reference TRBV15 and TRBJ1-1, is DAMVIQNPRYQVTQFGKPVTLSCSQTLNHNVMYWYQQKSSQAPKLLFHYYDKDFNNEADTPDNFQSRRPNTSFCFLDIRSPGLGDTAMYLCATSGPWGTEAFFGQGTRLTVV.

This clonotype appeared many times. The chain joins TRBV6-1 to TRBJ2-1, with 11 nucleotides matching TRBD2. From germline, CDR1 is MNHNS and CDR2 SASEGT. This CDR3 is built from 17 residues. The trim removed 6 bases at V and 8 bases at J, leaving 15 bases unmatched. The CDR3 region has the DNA TGTGCCAGCAGCCAATATCGACTAGCGGGAAGGGTCGATGAGCAGTTCTTC. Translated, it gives CASSQYRLAGRVDEQFF.

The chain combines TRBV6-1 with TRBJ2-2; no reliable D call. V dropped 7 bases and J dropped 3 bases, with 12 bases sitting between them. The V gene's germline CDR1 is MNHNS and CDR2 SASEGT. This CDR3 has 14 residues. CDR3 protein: CASTYTPYTGELFF. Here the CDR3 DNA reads TGTGCCAGCACCTACACCCCGTACACCGGGGAGCTGTTTTTT.

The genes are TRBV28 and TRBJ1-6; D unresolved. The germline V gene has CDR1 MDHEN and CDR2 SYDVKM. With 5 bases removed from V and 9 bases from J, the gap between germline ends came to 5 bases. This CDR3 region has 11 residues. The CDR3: CASSTSSPLHF. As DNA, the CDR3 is TGTGCCAGCAGTACAAGTTCACCCCTCCACTTT.

The CDR3 region has the DNA TGCGCCAGCAGCTCGCCCTCACAGACACAGCAAAAGCGCCCTGGGTATGGCTACACCTTC. Translating it yields CASSSPSQTQQKRPGYGYTF. The chain employs TRBV5-1 and TRBJ1-2, with no clear D. Germline V gives CDR1 SGHRS, CDR2 YFSETQ. The germline V and J ends were trimmed by 3 bases and 5 bases, with 32 bases remaining between them. The CDR3 sequence is 20 residues long. Using reference TRBV5-1 and TRBJ1-2 for the parts outside the CDR3, the full variable domain is KAGVTQTPRYLIKTRGQQVTLSCSPISGHRSVSWYQQTPGQGLQFLFEYFSETQRNKGNFPGRFSGRQFSNSRSEMNVSTLELGDSALYLCASSSPSQTQQKRPGYGYTFGSGTRLTVV.